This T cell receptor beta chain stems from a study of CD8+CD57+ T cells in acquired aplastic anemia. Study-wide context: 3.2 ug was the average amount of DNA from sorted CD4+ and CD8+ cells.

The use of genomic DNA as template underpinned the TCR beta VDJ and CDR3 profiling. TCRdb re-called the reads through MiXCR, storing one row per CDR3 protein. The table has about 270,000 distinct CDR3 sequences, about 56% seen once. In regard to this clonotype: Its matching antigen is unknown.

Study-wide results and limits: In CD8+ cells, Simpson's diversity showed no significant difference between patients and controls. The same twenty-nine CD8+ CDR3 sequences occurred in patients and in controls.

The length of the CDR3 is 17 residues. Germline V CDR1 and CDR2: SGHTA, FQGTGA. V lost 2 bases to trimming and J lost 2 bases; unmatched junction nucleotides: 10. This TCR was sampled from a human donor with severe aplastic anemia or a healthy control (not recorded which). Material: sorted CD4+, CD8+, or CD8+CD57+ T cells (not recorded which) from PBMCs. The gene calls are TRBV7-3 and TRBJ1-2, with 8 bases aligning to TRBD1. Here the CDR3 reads CASSLALAGGSNYGYTF. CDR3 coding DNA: TGTGCCAGCAGCTTAGCATTAGCAGGGGGCTCGAACTATGGCTACACCTTC.